A single T cell receptor beta chain is shown here with its context. This clone's antigen is unknown. Base quality data are lacking; no much larger clone is found one base away. This sample was taken from a study of pediatric ulcerative colitis (dated by TCRdb to the late 2010s). With regard to the full study: Among the ulcerative colitis patients, fewer than ten had pancolitis and two had left-sided colitis, and histology in every patient was consistent with ulcerative colitis. From nine newly diagnosed, treatment-naive pediatric ulcerative colitis patients and a few non-IBD control children, paired blood and rectal samples were collected. By Pediatric Ulcerative Colitis Activity Index, mild disease was classified in two patients, moderate disease in four and acute severe colitis in three.

What the research found in general, with its limitations: Features of the rectal repertoire distinguished controls, mild-moderate colitis patients and acute severe colitis patients, and in acute severe colitis rectal diversity was lower because of clonal expansions. Autologous blood-rectal clonal overlap was significantly higher in ulcerative colitis patients than in controls, suggesting increased T cell trafficking to inflamed tissue. T cells from blood may have been included in the rectal pinch biopsies, particularly in patients with overt colitis. For technical reasons, substantially fewer templates were yielded by the blood samples of two patients, and these blood samples were excluded from blood-rectal overlap analysis. Only four individuals were included in the healthy control group, which was small. Repertoires were derived from total lymphocyte DNA, so rare subsets such as regulatory T cells may have patterns not reflected. A couple of rectal CDR3 clonotypes were present in all ulcerative colitis patients and in none of the controls.

Through the immunoSEQ TRB Survey service, multiplex V and J primers were used to amplify rearranged CDR3 beta regions from genomic DNA. To keep depth equal across samples, survey-level sequencing depth of up to 500,000 reads per sample was applied. The libraries were purified and pooled, then sequenced using Illumina technology. Regarding the original processing steps: Productive clonality, sample overlap, pairwise scatters, CDR3 beta length, V/D/J gene usage and productiveness were assessed with immunoSEQ online tools. Alongside Shannon and Simpson indices, calculated diversity was computed as the number of unique rearrangements divided by total templates, multiplied by 100. For principal component analysis, Z-score normalized data were analyzed with the R prcomp function and the ggbiplot package. Morisita's index was used to quantify blood-rectal clonal overlap within each subject. Imported from immuneACCESS, the table was reduced by TCRdb to in-frame sequences with V and J called. These copies leave out some clones; in studies compared against another copy, an unresolved V gene accounts for under half, and the cause of the remainder is not known. V and J calls and clone size are copied from that table; D and trimming were computed from the DNA. This sample holds 15,000 to 20,000 clones; roughly 74% were observed only once. The biggest ten clones account for roughly 3.1% of the sample.

During colonoscopy, one to two pinch biopsies were obtained from the rectum for research. Ulcerative colitis patients had received no immunosuppressive medication before the diagnostic colonoscopy. Before DNA was isolated, the rectal biopsies underwent proteinase K digestion. The Wizard kit (Promega) was used to extract genomic DNA from the blood and intestinal samples. V lost 3 bases and J lost 8 bases, and the count of bases not matched to a germline gene is 11. CDR3 length: 16 amino acids, cysteine to phenylalanine. Just the 48-base CDR3 DNA is kept, in frame starting at base 1. The source of this sequence is a girl under 18 with moderate ulcerative colitis. The sample comprised gut tissue. The rearrangement joined TRBV23-1 to TRBJ2-2, with TRBD1 identical over 8 junction bases. TRBV23-1 is noted as an ORF with a role that remains uncertain. The DNA sequence is as follows: TGCGCCAGCAGTCATTGCGGACAGGGTGTGAGAGGGGAGCTGTTTTTT. Translated, it gives CASSHCGQGVRGELFF.